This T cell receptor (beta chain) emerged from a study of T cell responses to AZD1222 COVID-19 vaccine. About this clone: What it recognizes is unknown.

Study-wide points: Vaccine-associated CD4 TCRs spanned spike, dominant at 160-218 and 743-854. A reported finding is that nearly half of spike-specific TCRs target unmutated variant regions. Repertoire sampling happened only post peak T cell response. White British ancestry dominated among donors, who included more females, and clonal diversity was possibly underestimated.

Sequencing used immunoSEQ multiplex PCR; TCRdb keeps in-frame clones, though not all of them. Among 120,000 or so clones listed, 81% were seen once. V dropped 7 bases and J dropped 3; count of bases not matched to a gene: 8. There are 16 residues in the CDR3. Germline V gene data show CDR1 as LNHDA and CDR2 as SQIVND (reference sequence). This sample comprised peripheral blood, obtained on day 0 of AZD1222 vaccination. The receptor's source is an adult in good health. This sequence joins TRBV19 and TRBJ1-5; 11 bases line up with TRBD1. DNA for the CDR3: TGTGCCAGTACCGCGGACAGGGGGCGCATCAATCAGCCCCAGCATTTT. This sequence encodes CASTADRGRINQPQHF.